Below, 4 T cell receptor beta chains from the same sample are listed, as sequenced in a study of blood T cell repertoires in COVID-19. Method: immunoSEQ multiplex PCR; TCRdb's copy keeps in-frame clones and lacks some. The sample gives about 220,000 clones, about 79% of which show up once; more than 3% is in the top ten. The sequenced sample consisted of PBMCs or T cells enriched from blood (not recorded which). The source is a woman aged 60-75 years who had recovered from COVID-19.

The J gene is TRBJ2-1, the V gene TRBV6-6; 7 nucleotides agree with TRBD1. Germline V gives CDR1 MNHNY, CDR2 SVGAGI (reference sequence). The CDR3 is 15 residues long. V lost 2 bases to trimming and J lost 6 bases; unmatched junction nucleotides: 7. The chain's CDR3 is CASSYRTGGGNEQFF. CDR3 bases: TGTGCCAGCAGTTACAGGACAGGAGGCGGCAATGAGCAGTTCTTC.

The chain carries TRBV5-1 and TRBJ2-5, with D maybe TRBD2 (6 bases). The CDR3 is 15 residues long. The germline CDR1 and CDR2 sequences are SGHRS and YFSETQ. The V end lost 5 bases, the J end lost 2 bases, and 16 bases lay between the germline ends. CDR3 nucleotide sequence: TGCGCCAGCAGTCGGCGGGACTCCCAGCAAGAGACCCAGTACTTC. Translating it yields CASSRRDSQQETQYF.

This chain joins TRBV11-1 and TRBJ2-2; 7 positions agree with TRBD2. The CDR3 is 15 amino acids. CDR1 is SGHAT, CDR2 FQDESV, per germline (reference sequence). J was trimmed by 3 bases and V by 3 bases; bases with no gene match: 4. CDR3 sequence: CASSFLAGDTGELFF. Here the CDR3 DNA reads TGTGCCAGCAGCTTCCTGGCGGGAGACACCGGGGAGCTGTTTTTT. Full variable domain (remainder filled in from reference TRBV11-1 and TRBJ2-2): EAEVAQSPRYKITEKSQAVAFWCDPISGHATLYWYRQILGQGPELLVQFQDESVVDDSQLPKDRFSAERLKGVDSTLKIQPAELGDSAMYLCASSFLAGDTGELFFGEGSRLTVL.

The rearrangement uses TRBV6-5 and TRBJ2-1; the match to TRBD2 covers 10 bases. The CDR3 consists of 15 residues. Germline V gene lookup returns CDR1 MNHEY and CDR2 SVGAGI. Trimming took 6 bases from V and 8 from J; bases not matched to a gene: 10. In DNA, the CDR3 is TGTGCCAGCAGCGACGGGTCTAGCGGGAGAGATGAGCAGTTCTTC. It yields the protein CASSDGSSGRDEQFF.